This T cell receptor beta chain was found in a study of identifying expanded T cells in peripheral blood. Whole-study results and caveats: Technical replicates showed approximately 1.2 changed clones; two weeks around 15; four weeks 19. Clone count variance between approximately two-week samples rose with total template count.

On this clone itself: Antigen unknown.

Germline CDR1 is SEHNR and CDR2 is FQNEAQ (reference sequence). The CDR3 contains 15 residues. The V segment lost 5 bases and the J segment 4 bases; nucleotides outside the gene matches: 6. Collection occurred without any documented infections or immune events in donors. The method was immunoSEQ multiplex PCR; TCRdb's version includes in-frame clones alone and lacks a portion of them. The table records more than 75,000 clones, almost 90% of them present only once. The TCR comes from a person aged 18 to 75 in good health. Material: blood. The V and J genes are TRBV7-9 and TRBJ2-1, with 9 positions matching TRBD2. The DNA for the CDR3 is TGTGCCAGCAGCCCTACGGCGGGAGGGTACAATGAGCAGTTCTTC. It encodes CASSPTAGGYNEQFF.